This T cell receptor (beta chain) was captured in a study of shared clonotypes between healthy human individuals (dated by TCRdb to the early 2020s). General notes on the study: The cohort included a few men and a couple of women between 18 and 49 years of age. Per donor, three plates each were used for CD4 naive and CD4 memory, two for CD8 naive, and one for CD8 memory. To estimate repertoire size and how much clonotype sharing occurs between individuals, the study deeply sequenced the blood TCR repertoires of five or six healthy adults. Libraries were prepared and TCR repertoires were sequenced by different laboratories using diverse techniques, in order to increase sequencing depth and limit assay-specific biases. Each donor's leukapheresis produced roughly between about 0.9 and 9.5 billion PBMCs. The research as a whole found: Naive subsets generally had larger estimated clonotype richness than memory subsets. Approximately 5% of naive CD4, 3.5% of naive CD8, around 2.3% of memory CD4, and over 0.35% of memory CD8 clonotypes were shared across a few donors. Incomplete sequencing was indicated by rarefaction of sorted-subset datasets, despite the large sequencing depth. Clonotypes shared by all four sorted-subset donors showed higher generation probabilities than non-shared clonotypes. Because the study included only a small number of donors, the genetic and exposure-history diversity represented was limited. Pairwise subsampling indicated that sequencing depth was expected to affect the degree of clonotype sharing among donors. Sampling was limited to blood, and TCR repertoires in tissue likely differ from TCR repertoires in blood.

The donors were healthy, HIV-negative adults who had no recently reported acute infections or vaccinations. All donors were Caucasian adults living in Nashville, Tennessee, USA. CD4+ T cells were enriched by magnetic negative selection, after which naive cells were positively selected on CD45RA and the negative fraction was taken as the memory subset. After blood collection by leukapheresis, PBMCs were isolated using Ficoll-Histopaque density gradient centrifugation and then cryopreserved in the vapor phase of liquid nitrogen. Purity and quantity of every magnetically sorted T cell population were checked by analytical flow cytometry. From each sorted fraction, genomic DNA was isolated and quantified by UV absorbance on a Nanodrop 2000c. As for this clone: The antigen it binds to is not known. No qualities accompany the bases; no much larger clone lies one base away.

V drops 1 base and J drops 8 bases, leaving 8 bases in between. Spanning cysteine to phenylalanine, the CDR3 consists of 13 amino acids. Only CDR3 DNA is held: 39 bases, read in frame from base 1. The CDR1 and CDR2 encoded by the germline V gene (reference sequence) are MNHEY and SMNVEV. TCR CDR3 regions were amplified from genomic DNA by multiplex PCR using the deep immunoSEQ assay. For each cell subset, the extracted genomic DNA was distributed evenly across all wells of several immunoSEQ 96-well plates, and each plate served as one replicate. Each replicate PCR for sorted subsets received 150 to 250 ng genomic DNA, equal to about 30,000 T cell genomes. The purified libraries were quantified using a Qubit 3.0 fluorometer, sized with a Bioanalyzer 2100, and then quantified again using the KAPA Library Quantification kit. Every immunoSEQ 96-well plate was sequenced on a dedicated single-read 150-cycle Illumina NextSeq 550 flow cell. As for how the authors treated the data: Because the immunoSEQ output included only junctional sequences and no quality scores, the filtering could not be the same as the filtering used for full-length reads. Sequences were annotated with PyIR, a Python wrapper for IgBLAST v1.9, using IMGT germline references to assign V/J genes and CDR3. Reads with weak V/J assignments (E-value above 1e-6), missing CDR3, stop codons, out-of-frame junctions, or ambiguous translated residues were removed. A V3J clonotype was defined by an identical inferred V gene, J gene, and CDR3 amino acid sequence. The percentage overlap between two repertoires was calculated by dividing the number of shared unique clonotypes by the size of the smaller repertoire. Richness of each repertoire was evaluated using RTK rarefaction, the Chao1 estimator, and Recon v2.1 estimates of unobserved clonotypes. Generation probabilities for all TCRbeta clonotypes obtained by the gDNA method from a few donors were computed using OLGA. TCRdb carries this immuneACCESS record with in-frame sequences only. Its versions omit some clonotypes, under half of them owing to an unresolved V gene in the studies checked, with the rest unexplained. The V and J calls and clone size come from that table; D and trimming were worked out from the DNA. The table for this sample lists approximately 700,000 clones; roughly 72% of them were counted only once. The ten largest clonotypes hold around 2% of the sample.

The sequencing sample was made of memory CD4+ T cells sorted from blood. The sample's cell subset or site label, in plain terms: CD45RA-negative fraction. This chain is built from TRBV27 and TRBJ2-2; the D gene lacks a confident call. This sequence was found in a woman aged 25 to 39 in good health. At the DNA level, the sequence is TGTGCCAGCAGTTTATACGTTCAGGGGGAGCTGTTTTTT. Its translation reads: CASSLYVQGELFF.